The rows below give T cell receptor beta chains drawn from one sample of a study of beta chain features in type 1 diabetes. Generated by immunoSEQ multiplex PCR, the TCRdb table keeps only in-frame clones and is missing some. Among about 360,000 clones listed, roughly 12% were seen once. The material sequenced was naive CD4+ T cells from blood. The receptors were gathered from a man younger than 35 in good health. CDR3s include the opening cysteine and the closing phenylalanine or tryptophan. The D gene is left open where the match is weak. Clone size, where shown, is once, few, many, or a class for clones that have expanded.

v_gene	j_gene	abundance	d_gene	CDR3nt	CDR3aa
TRBV6-5	TRBJ2-7	few	TRBD2	TGTGCCAGCAGCTCGGGAGGACCCCCGACCTACGAGCAGTACTTC	CASSSGGPPTYEQYF
TRBV5-1	TRBJ2-2	.	.	TGCGCCAGCGGGCTGCTCGGGGAGCTGTTTTTT	CASGLLGELFF
TRBV7-8	TRBJ2-7	.	.	TGTGCCAGCAGCTTAGGAAGGGTGACAGCCGCCTACGAGCAGTACTTC	CASSLGRVTAAYEQYF
TRBV28	TRBJ2-3	few	TRBD2	TGTGCCAGCAGTCCCCGGATGAGCGGGAGTCATACGCAGTATTTT	CASSPRMSGSHTQYF
TRBV19	TRBJ1-1	.	.	TGTGCCAGTAGTATTAGCAGGGGAGGGGAGAACACTGAAGCTTTCTTT	CASSISRGGENTEAFF
TRBV11-3	TRBJ2-5	.	TRBD2	TGTGCCAGCAGACGTCTAGCGGGAGGGGGAGAGACCCAGTACTTC	CASRRLAGGGETQYF
TRBV28	TRBJ2-1	once	TRBD2	TGTGCCAGCAGATCAGGGCTAGCGGGTTACAATGAGCAGTTCTTC	CASRSGLAGYNEQFF
TRBV5-4	TRBJ2-3	few	.	TGTGCCAGCAGCCTACAGGGAGTCACAGATACGCAGTATTTT	CASSLQGVTDTQYF
TRBV18	TRBJ2-7	few	TRBD1	TGTGCCAGCTCACCAGAGACAGGGACCTACGAGCAGTACTTC	CASSPETGTYEQYF
TRBV19	TRBJ2-1	.	TRBD2	TGTGCCAGCAGTAACCGACCTCGGGGGGTGGGTTACAATGAGCAGTTCTTC	CASSNRPRGVGYNEQFF
TRBV7-2	TRBJ2-1	.	TRBD2	TGTGCCAGCAGCGCCGGGACTAGACTCTTCGATGAGCAGTTCTTC	CASSAGTRLFDEQFF
TRBV20-1	TRBJ2-7	.	.	TGCAGTGCTACCGGGACTCGCGAGCAGTACTTC	CSATGTREQYF
TRBV5-1	TRBJ1-1	few	TRBD1	TGCGCCAGCAGCCCGGCGGGACAGGGTGGCACTGAAGCTTTCTTT	CASSPAGQGGTEAFF
TRBV7-2	TRBJ1-4	.	.	TGTGCCAGCGGCTCCCCAGGGGTTCGGTCCGGGACAAACCTGTTTTTT	CASGSPGVRSGTNLFF
TRBV6-5	TRBJ2-7	.	.	TGTGCCAGCAGCAACGGTCGACTTCGAGAAAGCGAGCAGTACTTC	CASSNGRLRESEQYF
TRBV19	TRBJ2-7	few	TRBD2	TGTGCCAGTAGTCCCCGTGGGACTAGCGGGCCCCGATACGAGCAGTACTTC	CASSPRGTSGPRYEQYF
TRBV18	TRBJ1-6	.	TRBD1	TGTGCCAGCTCAGGCCGGGACAGGAGGAATTCACCCCTCCACTTT	CASSGRDRRNSPLHF
TRBV7-2	TRBJ2-3	few	.	TGTGCCAGCACCCAGAATAGGGGTTCAGATACGCAGTATTTT	CASTQNRGSDTQYF
TRBV7-2	TRBJ2-3	.	.	TGTGCCAGCAGCCCAGGGTTGTGGCCTAGCACAGATACGCAGTATTTT	CASSPGLWPSTDTQYF
TRBV5-6	TRBJ1-2	.	.	TGTGCCAGCAGCTATCAGATGACAGCTCCCTATGGCTACACCTTC	CASSYQMTAPYGYTF
TRBV25-1	TRBJ1-1	few	TRBD1	TGTGCCAGCAATGGACAGGGGGAGACTGAAGCTTTCTTT	CASNGQGETEAFF
TRBV29-1	TRBJ1-1	.	TRBD1	TGCAGCGTAGTTGAAGTTGGGACAGGGAACACTGAAGCTTTCTTT	CSVVEVGTGNTEAFF
TRBV4-3	TRBJ2-3	few	.	TGCGCCAGCAGCCAGCACCAGGGATTAGATACGCAGTATTTT	CASSQHQGLDTQYF
TRBV30	TRBJ2-7	few	.	TGTGCCTGGAGTACGGGAGTGGGCGAGCAGTACTTC	CAWSTGVGEQYF
TRBV5-1	TRBJ2-2	.	TRBD1	TGCGCCAGCCTGACAGGGCCGGACACCGGGGAGCTGTTTTTT	CASLTGPDTGELFF
TRBV5-1	TRBJ1-2	.	.	TGCGCCAGCAGCTTGGCCAATGGCTACACCTTC	CASSLANGYTF